These T cell receptor beta chains were read from a single sample in a study of OX40 agonist ivuxolimab in advanced cancers. Here immunoSEQ multiplex PCR was the method, and the copy in TCRdb shows in-frame clones only, minus some. The top ten hold about 0.3% of the sample, which has fewer than 100,000 clones, roughly 88% seen once. Sample: CD4+ or CD8+ T cells sorted from blood, taken in a trial of the OX40 agonist ivuxolimab. The receptors were gathered from an adult with an advanced solid tumor such as melanoma, head and neck, liver or kidney cancer. The CDR3 runs from the conserved cysteine through the conserved F or W. Fields, in order: V gene, J gene, clone size, D gene, CDR3 DNA, CDR3 protein. D genes are given only for firm matches. Clone size is given for some rows only: seen once, a few or many times, or a class if the clone is expanded.

TRBV4-3	TRBJ2-1	-	TRBD2	TGCGCCAGCAGCCAAGAATCTATGACGGGAGGGCCCTCTGACAATGAGCAGTTCTTC	CASSQESMTGGPSDNEQFF
TRBV18	TRBJ1-5	-	-	TGTGCCAGCTCACCACTCAGCAATCAGCCCCAGCATTTT	CASSPLSNQPQHF
TRBV18	TRBJ2-2	-	-	TGTGCCAGCTCACCACGGCAGGCGACGAACACCGGGGAGCTGTTTTTT	CASSPRQATNTGELFF
TRBV5-1	TRBJ2-3	-	TRBD1	TGCGCCAGCAGCACGCAGACAGGGACCACAGATACGCAGTATTTT	CASSTQTGTTDTQYF
TRBV18	TRBJ1-1	-	TRBD1	TGTGCCAGCTCACCAAGGATGGGGACAGGGGGCCCCGGATCTGAAGCTTTCTTT	CASSPRMGTGGPGSEAFF
TRBV19	TRBJ2-2	once	TRBD1	TGTGCCAGTATAGATCTAGGGGGCGCAGTAACCGGGGAGCTGTTTTTT	CASIDLGGAVTGELFF
TRBV18	TRBJ2-2	-	-	TGTGCCAGCTCACCACAGGGGCCACCGAACACCGGGGAGCTGTTTTTT	CASSPQGPPNTGELFF
TRBV28	TRBJ2-7	-	-	TGTGCCAGCAGTTCCATAGCGGACAGCTCCTACGAGCAGTACTTC	CASSSIADSSYEQYF
TRBV28	TRBJ2-1	-	TRBD2	TGTGCAAGCGGGCGGGGGTTTCTCAATGAGCAGTTCTTC	CASGRGFLNEQFF
TRBV5-1	TRBJ2-3	-	-	TGCGCCAGCAGCTTGGGCGGGCTGCTCGGCACAGATACGCAGTATTTT	CASSLGGLLGTDTQYF
TRBV7-9	TRBJ1-4	-	-	TGTGCCAGCACCGTTACAGGGGAAAAACTGTTTTTT	CASTVTGEKLFF
TRBV6-6	TRBJ2-2	-	TRBD1	TGTGCCAGCAGTATTCAACAGGGGGCGGGCGGGGAGCTGTTTTTT	CASSIQQGAGGELFF
TRBV5-1	TRBJ2-7	-	-	TGCGCCAGCAGCCCGACTAACAGGGACTACGAGCAGTACTTC	CASSPTNRDYEQYF
TRBV5-6	TRBJ1-2	-	TRBD1	TGTGCCAGCAGCTCCGACAGGGGGATCTATGGCTACACCTTC	CASSSDRGIYGYTF
TRBV5-1	TRBJ2-1	-	TRBD1	TGCGCCAGCAGCTTCAGGACAGGGGACGGTAACAATGAGCAGTTCTTC	CASSFRTGDGNNEQFF
TRBV5-8	TRBJ2-5	-	TRBD1	TGTGCCAGCAGCACAAATCGACAGGGAATCCAAGAGACCCAGTACTTC	CASSTNRQGIQETQYF
TRBV28	TRBJ2-7	-	-	TGTGCCAGCAGCCTGTCCGGGGTCGGAACCCCCTACGAGCAGTACTTC	CASSLSGVGTPYEQYF
TRBV5-1	TRBJ2-3	-	-	TGCGCCAGCAGCTTGGAAGTAGCCCCAGATACGCAGTATTTT	CASSLEVAPDTQYF
TRBV28	TRBJ2-7	-	TRBD1	TGTGCCAGCAGTTTTTTAGGGACAGGGTCGGCCGAGCAGTACTTC	CASSFLGTGSAEQYF
TRBV11-2	TRBJ2-2	-	-	TGTGCCAGCAGCTTAAGGTCTGACGGGCCAATTACCGGGGAGCTGTTTTTT	CASSLRSDGPITGELFF
TRBV6-5	TRBJ2-7	-	-	TGTGCCAGCACCCAAACACGGGGTGGATCTTACGAGCAGTACTTC	CASTQTRGGSYEQYF
TRBV19	TRBJ1-5	few	-	TGTGCCAGTAGTATCGGCAATCAGCCCCAGCATTTT	CASSIGNQPQHF
TRBV6-5	TRBJ2-7	-	-	TGTGCCAGCAGACACGGACAGAACAACTACGAGCAGTACTTC	CASRHGQNNYEQYF
TRBV10-3	TRBJ2-1	once	TRBD2	TGTGCCATCAGTGGGGCTAGCGGGAGAACCTACAATGAGCAGTTCTTC	CAISGASGRTYNEQFF
TRBV28	TRBJ1-1	-	TRBD1	TGTGCCAGCAGTTTAACACAGGGGCACGACACTGAAGCTTTCTTT	CASSLTQGHDTEAFF
TRBV7-9	TRBJ2-1	-	-	TGTGCCAGCAGCCTAAACGGCCCAATTGAGCAGTTCTTC	CASSLNGPIEQFF
TRBV7-8	TRBJ2-2	-	-	TGTGCCAGCAGCTTAAGTCAGATGAACACCGGGGAGCTGTTTTTT	CASSLSQMNTGELFF
TRBV4-2	TRBJ2-6	-	-	TGTGCCAGCAGCCAAGCAAAGGGGATCTCTGGGGCCAACGTCCTGACTTTC	CASSQAKGISGANVLTF
TRBV18	TRBJ1-1	-	-	TGTGCCAGCTTGTCGACAAGGAACACTGAAGCTTTCTTT	CASLSTRNTEAFF
TRBV28	TRBJ2-7	-	TRBD2	TGTGCCAGCAGTTTAGGCGGGAGCTACGAGCAGTACTTC	CASSLGGSYEQYF
TRBV9	TRBJ2-5	-	TRBD2	TGTGCCAGCAGCGTAGTCGGGACTAGCGACCTAGAGACCCAGTACTTC	CASSVVGTSDLETQYF
TRBV6-5	TRBJ2-3	-	TRBD2	TGTGCCAGCAGACTGAGCGGGAGCACCTCAGATACGCAGTATTTT	CASRLSGSTSDTQYF
TRBV4-2	TRBJ2-5	-	-	TGTGCCAGCAGCCAAGATGGGACGGGAGAGACCCAGTACTTC	CASSQDGTGETQYF
TRBV5-1	TRBJ2-1	-	TRBD1	TGCGCCAGCAGCGGGGGACAGGGGGTTAATGAGCAGTTCTTC	CASSGGQGVNEQFF
TRBV7-6	TRBJ1-2	once	TRBD1	TGTGCCAGCAGTCCGACAGGGAACTATGGCTACACCTTC	CASSPTGNYGYTF
TRBV5-1	TRBJ2-1	-	-	TGCGCCAGCAGCCTCGGACAGTACAATGAGCAGTTCTTC	CASSLGQYNEQFF
TRBV18	TRBJ2-3	-	-	TGTGCCAGCTCACCGGGGGCCGCAGATACGCAGTATTTT	CASSPGAADTQYF